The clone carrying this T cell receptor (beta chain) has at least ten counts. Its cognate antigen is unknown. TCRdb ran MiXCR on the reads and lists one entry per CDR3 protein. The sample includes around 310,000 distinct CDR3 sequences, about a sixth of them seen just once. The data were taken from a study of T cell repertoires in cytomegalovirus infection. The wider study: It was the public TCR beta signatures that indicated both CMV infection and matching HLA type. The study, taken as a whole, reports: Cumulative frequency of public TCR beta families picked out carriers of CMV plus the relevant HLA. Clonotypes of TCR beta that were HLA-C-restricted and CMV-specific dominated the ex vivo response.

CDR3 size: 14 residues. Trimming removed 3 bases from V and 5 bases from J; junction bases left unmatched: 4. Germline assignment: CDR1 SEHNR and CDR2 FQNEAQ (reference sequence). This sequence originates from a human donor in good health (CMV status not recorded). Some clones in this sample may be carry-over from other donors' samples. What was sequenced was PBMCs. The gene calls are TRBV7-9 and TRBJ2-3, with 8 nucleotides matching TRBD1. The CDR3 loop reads CASSLTGDLDTQYF. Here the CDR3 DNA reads TGTGCCAGCAGCTTGACAGGGGATTTAGATACGCAGTATTTT.